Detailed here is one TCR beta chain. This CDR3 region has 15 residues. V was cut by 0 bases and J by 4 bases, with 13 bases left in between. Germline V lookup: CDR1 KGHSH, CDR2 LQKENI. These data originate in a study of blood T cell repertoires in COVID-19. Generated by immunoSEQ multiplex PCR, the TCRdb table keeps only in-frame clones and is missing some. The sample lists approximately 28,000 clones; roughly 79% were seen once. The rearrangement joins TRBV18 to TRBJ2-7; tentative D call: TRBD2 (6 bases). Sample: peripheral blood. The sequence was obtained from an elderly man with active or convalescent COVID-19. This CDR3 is CASSPPIDGGYEQYF. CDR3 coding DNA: TGTGCCAGCTCACCACCAATAGACGGGGGTTACGAGCAGTACTTC.